The 10 T cell receptor beta chains presented below share a single source sample, sequenced in a study of shared clonotypes between healthy human individuals. Measured with immunoSEQ multiplex PCR; TCRdb has only the in-frame clones, and not every one. Of about 2.3 million clones listed, under 95% were seen once; the top ten hold 0.37%. Sequencing was done on a sample of naive CD4+ T cells from PBMCs. Subset given: CD45RA+ positively selected. The origin of the receptors is a man aged 18 to 29 in good health. Some clones in this sample may be carry-over from other donors' samples.

The genes are TRBV5-4 and TRBJ2-2; D is undetermined. This CDR3 region has 14 residues. Germline CDR1 and CDR2: SGHNT and YYREEE (reference sequence). V was pared by 0 bases and J by 1 base, with 4 bases between. Here the CDR3 reads CASSLELNTGELFF. The DNA of the CDR3 is TGTGCCAGCAGCTTGGAGCTGAACACCGGGGAGCTGTTTTTT.

The gene calls are TRBV6-1 and TRBJ2-2; D is unresolved. CDR3 size: 15 residues. Trimming left V 10 bases short and J 5 bases short, with 20 bases between. CDR1 MNHNS and CDR2 SASEGT come from the germline V gene. The CDR3 is CATNLLGLPTGELFF. CDR3 nucleotides: TGTGCCACCAACCTGCTCGGGTTACCGACCGGGGAGCTGTTTTTT.

This chain joins TRBV5-1 and TRBJ1-1, with D perhaps TRBD1 (5 bases). Per germline, CDR1 SGHRS and CDR2 YFSETQ. V lost 7 bases, J lost 0 bases, and 16 bases lay in between. The CDR3 loop spans 15 amino acids. The CDR3 DNA follows: TGCGCCAGCCGATTGGGGGTGGGCATGAACACTGAAGCTTTCTTT. As protein: CASRLGVGMNTEAFF. Full variable domain (rest looked up from reference TRBV5-1 and TRBJ1-1): KAGVTQTPRYLIKTRGQQVTLSCSPISGHRSVSWYQQTPGQGLQFLFEYFSETQRNKGNFPGRFSGRQFSNSRSEMNVSTLELGDSALYLCASRLGVGMNTEAFFGQGTRLTVV.

The chain links TRBV5-1 to TRBJ2-7, with 9 bases fitting TRBD1. Per germline, CDR1 SGHRS and CDR2 YFSETQ. This CDR3 has 14 residues. The J segment lost 6 bases and the V segment lost 2 bases, leaving 6 bases of the junction unmatched. The CDR3: CASSFRQGVGEQYF. Here the CDR3 DNA reads TGCGCCAGCAGCTTTCGACAGGGGGTAGGCGAGCAGTACTTC. Full variable domain (missing parts from reference TRBV5-1 and TRBJ2-7): KAGVTQTPRYLIKTRGQQVTLSCSPISGHRSVSWYQQTPGQGLQFLFEYFSETQRNKGNFPGRFSGRQFSNSRSEMNVSTLELGDSALYLCASSFRQGVGEQYFGPGTRLTVT.

DNA for the CDR3: TGTGCCAGCAGCCCTAAGGGGAGGGACCCCTACGAGCAGTACTTC. Residues: CASSPKGRDPYEQYF. This chain links TRBV7-9 with TRBJ2-7, with 7 bases fitting TRBD2. After removal of 5 bases from V and 2 bases from J, the junction contained 9 bases not matched to a gene. Germline CDR1 reads SEHNR; CDR2 reads FQNEAQ (reference sequence). The CDR3 has 15 amino acids.

As to this clone: Within the sample, other DNA sequences also encode this same CDR3. The V and J genes are TRBV29-1 and TRBJ1-1; unclear D gene. This CDR3 spans 13 amino acids. From germline, CDR1 is SQVTM and CDR2 ANQGSEA. V was trimmed by 2 bases and J by 0 bases, leaving 7 bases between them. CDR3: CSVERRMNTEAFF. CDR3 sequence (DNA): TGCAGCGTTGAAAGGCGGATGAACACTGAAGCTTTCTTT. The full variable domain, in which reference TRBV29-1 and TRBJ1-1 provide the parts outside the CDR3, is SAVISQKPSRDICQRGTSLTIQCQVDSQVTMMFWYRQQPGQSLTLIATANQGSEATYESGFVIDKFPISRPNLTFSTLTVSNMSPEDSSIYLCSVERRMNTEAFFGQGTRLTVV.

V and J are TRBV11-2 and TRBJ2-1; 10 nucleotides line up with TRBD1. The germline CDR1 and CDR2 sequences are SGHAT and FQNNGV. The CDR3 length is 15 residues. With V trimmed by 5 bases and J by 6 bases, 7 bases remained unmatched. CDR3 in amino acids: CASSRDRGWGNEQFF. CDR3 bases: TGTGCCAGCAGCCGGGACAGGGGATGGGGCAATGAGCAGTTCTTC. Based on the CDR3 plus reference TRBV11-2 and TRBJ2-1, the full variable domain is EAGVAQSPRYKIIEKRQSVAFWCNPISGHATLYWYQQILGQGPKLLIQFQNNGVVDDSQLPKDRFSAERLKGVDSTLKIQPAKLEDSAVYLCASSRDRGWGNEQFFGPGTRLTVL.

This clone was seen just once. The chain carries TRBV18 and TRBJ1-1; possibly TRBD1 for D (6 bases). The CDR3 covers 15 residues. V was pared by 3 bases and J by 0 bases, with 11 bases between. Germline values: CDR1 KGHSH, CDR2 LQKENI. In nucleotides, the CDR3 is TGTGCCAGCTCACCCCGGGACACCTTGAACACTGAAGCTTTCTTT. Translating it yields CASSPRDTLNTEAFF.

This clone was counted a single time. Other DNA sequences in the same sample also yield this CDR3. The V call is TRBV20-1, the J call TRBJ2-5, with D hard to call. V dropped 6 bases and J dropped 4 bases, with 6 bases sitting between them. The CDR3 length is 10 residues. Per germline, CDR1 DFQATT and CDR2 SNEGSKA (reference sequence). The CDR3 loop is CSAARETQYF. In DNA form, the CDR3 reads TGCAGTGCGGCCCGAGAGACCCAGTACTTC.

On this clone: Additional DNA sequences in this sample encode the identical CDR3. This rearrangement joins TRBV20-1 to TRBJ1-1, with D uncertain. Germline assignment: CDR1 DFQATT and CDR2 SNEGSKA (reference sequence). V gave up 1 base and J gave up 4 bases, with 4 bases separating them. CDR3 length: 11 residues. CDR3 sequence reads: CSARGGTEAFF. The CDR3 bases are TGCAGTGCTAGAGGAGGCACTGAAGCTTTCTTT.